Given below is one TCR beta chain in context. The record originates from a study of blood T cell repertoires in COVID-19. Study background: The analysed material was cDNA or gDNA that came from T cells, B-cell-depleted T cells, or PBMCs.

The CDR3 has 15 amino acids. V dropped 6 bases and J dropped 4 bases, with 16 bases sitting between them. Germline CDR1 reads MNHEY; CDR2 reads SVGAGI. Study processing details: The assay estimated nucleated cells by amplifying reference gene primers. Profiled with immunoSEQ multiplex PCR; TCRdb holds only in-frame clones, not every one. V, J and clone size are those of that table, while D and trimming were read from the DNA. The sample holds more than 85,000 clones, about nine tenths seen once. The rearrangement links TRBV6-5 to TRBJ2-1, with unresolved D. This clonotype was obtained from a man in his 60s with acute or convalescent COVID-19. Sequences were obtained from peripheral blood. The CDR3 region has the DNA TGTGCCAGCAGGCCCCCGGGTCACCCTTACAATGAGCAGTTCTTC. Translated, it gives CASRPPGHPYNEQFF.